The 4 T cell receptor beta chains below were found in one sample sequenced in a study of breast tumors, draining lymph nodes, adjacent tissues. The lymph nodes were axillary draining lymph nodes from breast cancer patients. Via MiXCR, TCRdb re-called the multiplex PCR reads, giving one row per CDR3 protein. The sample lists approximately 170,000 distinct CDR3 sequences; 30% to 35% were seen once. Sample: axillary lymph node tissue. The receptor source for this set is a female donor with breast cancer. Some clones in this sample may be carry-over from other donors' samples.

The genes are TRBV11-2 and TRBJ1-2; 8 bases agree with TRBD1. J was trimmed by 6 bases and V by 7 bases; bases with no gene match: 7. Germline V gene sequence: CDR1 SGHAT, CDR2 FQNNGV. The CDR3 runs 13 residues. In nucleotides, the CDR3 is TGTGCCAGCATATATCGACAGGGGCATGGCTACACCTTC. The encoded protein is CASIYRQGHGYTF.

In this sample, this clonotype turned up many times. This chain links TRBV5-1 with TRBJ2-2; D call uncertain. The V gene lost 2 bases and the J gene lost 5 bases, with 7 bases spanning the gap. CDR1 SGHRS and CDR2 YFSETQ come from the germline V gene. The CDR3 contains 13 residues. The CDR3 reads CASSFAATGELFF. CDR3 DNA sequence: TGCGCCAGCAGCTTCGCCGCAACCGGGGAGCTGTTTTTT.

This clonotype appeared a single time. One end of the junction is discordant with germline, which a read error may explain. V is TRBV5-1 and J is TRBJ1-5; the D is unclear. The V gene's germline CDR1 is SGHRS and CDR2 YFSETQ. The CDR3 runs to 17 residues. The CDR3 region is CASRLDGPWIGNQPQHF. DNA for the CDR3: TGCGCCAGCAGGTTGGACGGACCCTGGATTGGCAATCAGCCCCAGCATTTT.

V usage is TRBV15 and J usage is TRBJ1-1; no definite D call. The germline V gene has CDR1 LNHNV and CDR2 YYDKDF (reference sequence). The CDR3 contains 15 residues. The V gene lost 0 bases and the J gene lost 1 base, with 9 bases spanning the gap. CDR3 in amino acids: CATSRERNANTEAFF. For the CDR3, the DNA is TGTGCCACCAGCAGAGAGAGGAATGCGAACACTGAAGCTTTCTTT. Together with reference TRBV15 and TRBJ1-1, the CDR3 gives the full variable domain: DAMVIQNPRYQVTQFGKPVTLSCSQTLNHNVMYWYQQKSSQAPKLLFHYYDKDFNNEADTPDNFQSRRPNTSFCFLDIRSPGLGDTAMYLCATSRERNANTEAFFGQGTRLTVV.